This T cell receptor beta chain was sequenced during a study of blood T cell repertoires in COVID-19 (TCRdb year 2020). Regarding the research as a whole: Samples covering the acute and convalescent phases of COVID-19 were provided by collaborators in the United States, Italy and Spain. The prospective study material was composed of cDNA or gDNA derived from T cells, B-cell-depleted T cells, or PBMCs. The dataset comprised deeply sampled blood TCRbeta repertoires from subjects exposed to, actively infected with, or recovered from COVID-19. The repertoires were made available in a free public database intended to serve as a resource for research on the immune response to SARS-CoV-2. The samples were drawn from the first 160 participants of the ongoing ImmuneRACE study and from 1,254 subjects provided by 6 global collaborators. Sample metadata almost always included a de-identified subject ID, COVID-19 status, age in years and sex. Where available, HLA class I and class II types were taken from metadata supplied by the sample provider and were not determined by assay-based typing. What the research found in general, with its limitations: How much clinical and demographic metadata was included differed by source and by participant, and the metadata was provided uncurated.

Concerning this clone: Its binding antigen is unknown. Within one base of it there is no much larger clone, and no base qualities were kept. The same CDR3 arises from other DNA sequences in this sample as well.

TCRbeta CDR3 regions were amplified from genomic DNA by means of the immunoSEQ Assay, a bias-controlled multiplex PCR. The paper's data handling went like this. Within the assay, amplification of reference gene primers was used to estimate how many nucleated cells each sample contained. To quantify the absolute abundance of each unique TCRbeta CDR3 rearrangement, sequence reads were collapsed and filtered. For each sample, productive Simpson clonality was calculated by taking the square root of Simpson's diversity index across productive rearrangements. Held by TCRdb, this immuneACCESS table contains in-frame sequences only and omits some clones. Under half of the omission traces to an unresolved V gene where checked; the cause of the rest is unknown. V and J calls and clone size are given by that table; D and trimming were obtained from the DNA. Here the sample has 150,000 or so clones; roughly 85% occur a single time. The biggest ten clones account for 5% of the sample.

Each collaborating institution followed its own protocols to collect whole blood in K2EDTA tubes. Collaborator samples were shipped for TCRbeta analysis as frozen whole blood, isolated PBMCs, or DNA extracted from either sample type. V sheds 3 bases and J sheds 3 bases, leaving 9 bases between their ends. The CDR1 and CDR2 encoded by the germline V gene (reference sequence) are LNHDA and SQIVND. Taken from cysteine to phenylalanine, the CDR3 has 13 residues. Left in the record is the CDR3 DNA by itself, 39 bases read in frame from the first base. The rearranged chain carries TRBV19 and TRBJ2-7; TRBD2 is a weak D gene call, 5 bases matching. This receptor was identified in a human donor in a cohort sampled during active COVID-19. The sequencing input was peripheral blood. The DNA sequence is given as TGTGCCAGTAGTATCGGGGAGAGCTACGAGCAGTACTTC. This is translated as CASSIGESYEQYF.